The clone carrying this TCR beta chain showed up many times. TCRdb used MiXCR to reprocess the RACE reads, holding one entry per CDR3 protein. The sample lists a few hundred thousand distinct CDR3 sequences; 4% to 5.5% were seen once. From germline, CDR1 is SEHNR and CDR2 FQNEAQ (reference sequence). The length of the CDR3 is 12 residues. V was shortened by 5 bases and J by 5 bases, with 9 bases between the two germline ends. These data are taken from a study of human T cells and chemical hapten exposure. The time point: patch test 1, 2 weeks after DPC sensitization. The treatment is: therapeutic diphenylcyclopropenone sensitization with weekly scalp DPC.

This material consisted of whole blood, taken in connection with sensitization to the hapten diphenylcyclopropenone (DPC). V gene TRBV7-9 combines with J gene TRBJ2-5; D unclear. This TCR derives from a woman aged 45 to 65 with alopecia areata. Some clones in this sample may be carry-over from other donors' samples. The CDR3 DNA is TGTGCCAGCAGCCTTCCGACGGAGACCCAGTACTTC. Translation gives CASSLPTETQYF.